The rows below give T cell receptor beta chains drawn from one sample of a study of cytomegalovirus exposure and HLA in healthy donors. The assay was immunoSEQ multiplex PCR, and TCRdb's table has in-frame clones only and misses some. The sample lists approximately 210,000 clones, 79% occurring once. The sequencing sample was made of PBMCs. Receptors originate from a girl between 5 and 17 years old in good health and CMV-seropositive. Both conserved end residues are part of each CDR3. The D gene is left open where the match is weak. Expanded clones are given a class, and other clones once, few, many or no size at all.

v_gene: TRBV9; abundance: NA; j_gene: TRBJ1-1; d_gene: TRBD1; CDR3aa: CASREGTGGNTEAFF; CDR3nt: TGTGCCAGCAGGGAAGGGACAGGCGGGAACACTGAAGCTTTCTTT
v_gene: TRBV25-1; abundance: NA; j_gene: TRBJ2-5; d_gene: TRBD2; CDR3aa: CASSDISGGTSHQETQYF; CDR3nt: TGTGCCAGCAGTGATATCTCTGGCGGGACTAGCCACCAAGAGACCCAGTACTTC
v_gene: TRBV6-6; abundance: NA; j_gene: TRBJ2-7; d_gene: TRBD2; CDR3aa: CASSMRGGYEQYF; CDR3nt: TGTGCCAGCAGTATGCGGGGGGGTTACGAGCAGTACTTC
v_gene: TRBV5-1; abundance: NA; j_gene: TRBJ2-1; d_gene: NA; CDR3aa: CASSLELTEHEQFF; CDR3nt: TGCGCCAGCAGCTTGGAGCTGACAGAGCATGAGCAGTTCTTC
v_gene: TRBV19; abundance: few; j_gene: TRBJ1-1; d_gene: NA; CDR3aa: CASRAGNTEAFF; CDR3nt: TGTGCCAGTAGAGCGGGGAACACTGAAGCTTTCTTT
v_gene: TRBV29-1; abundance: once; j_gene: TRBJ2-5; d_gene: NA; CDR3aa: CSVALRLGGQETQYF; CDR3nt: TGCAGCGTTGCCCTTCGACTAGGAGGGCAAGAGACCCAGTACTTC
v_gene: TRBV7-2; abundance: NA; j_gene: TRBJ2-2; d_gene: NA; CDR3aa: CASRPLRESGELFF; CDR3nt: TGTGCCAGCAGACCCTTGAGGGAATCCGGGGAGCTGTTTTTT
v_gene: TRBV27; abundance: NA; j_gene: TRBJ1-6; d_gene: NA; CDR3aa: CASSLQGSPSPLHF; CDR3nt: TGTGCCAGCAGCTTACAGGGATCTCCGTCACCCCTCCACTTT
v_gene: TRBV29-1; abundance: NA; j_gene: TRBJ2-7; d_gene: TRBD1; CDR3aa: CSARTGGPYEQYF; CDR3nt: TGCAGCGCCAGGACAGGGGGGCCCTACGAGCAGTACTTC
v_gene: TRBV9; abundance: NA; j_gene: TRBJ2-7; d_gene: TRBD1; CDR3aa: CASSGGTGYEQYF; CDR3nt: TGTGCCAGCAGCGGCGGGACAGGGTACGAGCAGTACTTC
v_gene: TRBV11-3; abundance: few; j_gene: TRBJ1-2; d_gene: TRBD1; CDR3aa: CASSPDRGGGYTF; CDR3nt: TGTGCCAGCAGCCCGGACAGGGGAGGTGGCTACACCTTC
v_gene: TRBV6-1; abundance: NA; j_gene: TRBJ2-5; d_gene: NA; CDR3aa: CASSYGGVQETQYF; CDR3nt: TGTGCCAGCAGTTATGGCGGGGTGCAAGAGACCCAGTACTTC
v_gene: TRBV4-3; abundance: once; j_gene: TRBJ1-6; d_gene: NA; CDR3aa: CASSQEVASYNSPLHF; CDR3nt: TGCGCCAGCAGCCAAGAAGTTGCGAGTTATAATTCACCCCTCCACTTT
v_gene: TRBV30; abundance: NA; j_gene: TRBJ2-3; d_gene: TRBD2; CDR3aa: CAWTQGLAGGTDTQYF; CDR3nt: TGTGCCTGGACCCAGGGACTAGCGGGGGGGACGGATACGCAGTATTTT
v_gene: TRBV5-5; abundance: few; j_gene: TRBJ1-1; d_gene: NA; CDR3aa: CASSSYRDDTEAFF; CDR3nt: TGTGCCAGCAGCTCTTACAGGGATGACACTGAAGCTTTCTTT
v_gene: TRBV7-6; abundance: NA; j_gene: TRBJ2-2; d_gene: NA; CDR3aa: CASSLARSGELFF; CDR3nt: TGTGCCAGCAGCTTAGCCCGGTCCGGGGAGCTGTTTTTT
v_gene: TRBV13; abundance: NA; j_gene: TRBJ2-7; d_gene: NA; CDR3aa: CASSLGPRGHEQYF; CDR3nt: TGTGCCAGCAGCTTAGGCCCTCGCGGCCACGAGCAGTACTTC
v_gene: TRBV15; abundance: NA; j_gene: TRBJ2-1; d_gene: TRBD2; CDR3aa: CATSRASGGAGTNYNEQFF; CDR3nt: TGTGCCACCAGCAGAGCTAGCGGGGGGGCCGGAACGAACTACAATGAGCAGTTCTTC
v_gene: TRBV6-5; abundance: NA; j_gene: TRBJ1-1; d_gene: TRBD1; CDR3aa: CASSTNVGGTGAAFF; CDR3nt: TGTGCCAGCAGTACTAACGTCGGCGGGACAGGGGCAGCTTTCTTT
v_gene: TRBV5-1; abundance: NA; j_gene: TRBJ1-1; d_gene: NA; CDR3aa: CASSEAGDHTEAFF; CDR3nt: TGCGCCAGCAGCGAGGCAGGGGACCACACTGAAGCTTTCTTT
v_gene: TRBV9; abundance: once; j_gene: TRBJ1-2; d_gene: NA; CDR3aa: CASSEAGANYGYTF; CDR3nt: TGTGCCAGCAGTGAGGCCGGAGCTAACTATGGCTACACCTTC
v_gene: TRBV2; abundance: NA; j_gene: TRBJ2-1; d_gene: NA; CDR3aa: CASQSGGQYNEQFF; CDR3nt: TGTGCCAGCCAGTCGGGGGGACAATACAATGAGCAGTTCTTC
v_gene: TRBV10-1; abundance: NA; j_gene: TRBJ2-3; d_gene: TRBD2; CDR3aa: CASSGTSGGTDTQYF; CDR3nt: TGCGCCAGCAGTGGTACTAGCGGGGGAACAGATACGCAGTATTTT
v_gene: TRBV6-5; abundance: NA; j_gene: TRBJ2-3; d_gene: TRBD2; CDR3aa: CASSTTSGPTDTQYF; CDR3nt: TGTGCCAGCAGTACTACTAGCGGCCCCACAGATACGCAGTATTTT
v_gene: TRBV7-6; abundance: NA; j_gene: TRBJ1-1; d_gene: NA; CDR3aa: CASSLGVVFGLSTEAFF; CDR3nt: TGTGCCAGCAGCTTAGGTGTAGTATTTGGACTATCCACTGAAGCTTTCTTT
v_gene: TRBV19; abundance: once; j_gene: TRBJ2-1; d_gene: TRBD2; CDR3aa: CASSIDPGTSVYYEQFF; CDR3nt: TGTGCCAGTAGTATAGATCCCGGGACTAGCGTCTATTATGAGCAGTTCTTC
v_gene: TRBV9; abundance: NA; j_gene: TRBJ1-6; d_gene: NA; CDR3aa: CASSPTPGSYNSPLHF; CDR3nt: TGTGCCAGCAGCCCTACACCAGGCTCCTATAATTCACCCCTCCACTTT
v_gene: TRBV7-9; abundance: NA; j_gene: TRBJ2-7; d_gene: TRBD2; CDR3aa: CASSSLAGEQYF; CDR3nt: TGTGCCAGCAGCTCCCTAGCGGGGGAGCAGTACTTC
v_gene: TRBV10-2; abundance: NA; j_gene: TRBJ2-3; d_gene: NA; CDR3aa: CASSSGVEADTQYF; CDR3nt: TGCGCCAGCAGTTCCGGGGTTGAGGCAGATACGCAGTATTTT
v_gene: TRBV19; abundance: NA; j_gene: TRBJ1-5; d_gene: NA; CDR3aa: CASSMGGPGRGNQPQHF; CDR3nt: TGTGCCAGTAGTATGGGGGGTCCCGGGAGGGGCAATCAGCCCCAGCATTTT
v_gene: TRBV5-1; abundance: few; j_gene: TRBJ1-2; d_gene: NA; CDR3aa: CASSFTAGDNYGYTF; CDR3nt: TGCGCCAGCAGCTTTACAGCAGGGGACAACTATGGCTACACCTTC
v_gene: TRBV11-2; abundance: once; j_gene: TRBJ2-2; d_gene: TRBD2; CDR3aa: CASALRGGDTGELFF; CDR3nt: TGTGCCAGCGCATTGCGGGGGGGGGACACCGGGGAGCTGTTTTTT
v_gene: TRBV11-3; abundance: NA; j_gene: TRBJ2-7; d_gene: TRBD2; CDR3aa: CATETSESYEQYF; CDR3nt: TGTGCCACAGAGACTAGCGAGTCCTACGAGCAGTACTTC
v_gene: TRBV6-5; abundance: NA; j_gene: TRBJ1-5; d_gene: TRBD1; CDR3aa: CASSPDRDQPQHF; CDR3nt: TGTGCCAGCAGCCCTGACAGGGATCAGCCCCAGCATTTT
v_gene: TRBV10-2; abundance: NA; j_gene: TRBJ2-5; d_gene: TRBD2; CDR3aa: CASSEWGLAGLRETQYF; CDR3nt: TGCGCCAGCAGTGAGTGGGGACTAGCGGGGCTCCGGGAGACCCAGTACTTC
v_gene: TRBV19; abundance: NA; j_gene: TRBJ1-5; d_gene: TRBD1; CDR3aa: CASGFGTGGISNQPQHF; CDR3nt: TGTGCCAGTGGTTTCGGGACAGGGGGGATTAGCAATCAGCCCCAGCATTTT
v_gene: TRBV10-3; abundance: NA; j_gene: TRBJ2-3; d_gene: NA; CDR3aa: CAISERGTNTDTQYF; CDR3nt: TGTGCCATCAGTGAACGGGGAACTAACACAGATACGCAGTATTTT
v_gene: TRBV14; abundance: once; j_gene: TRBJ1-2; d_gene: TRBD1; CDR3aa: CASSPQLRDRVYGYTF; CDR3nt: TGTGCCAGCAGCCCGCAACTCCGAGACAGGGTCTATGGCTACACCTTC
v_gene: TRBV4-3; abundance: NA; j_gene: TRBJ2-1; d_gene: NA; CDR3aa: CASSQDPSFNEQFF; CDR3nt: TGCGCCAGCAGCCAAGATCCTAGTTTCAATGAGCAGTTCTTC
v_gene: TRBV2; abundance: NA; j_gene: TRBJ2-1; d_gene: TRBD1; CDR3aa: CASRKGQGRYNEQFF; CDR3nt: TGTGCCAGCAGGAAAGGACAGGGAAGGTACAATGAGCAGTTCTTC
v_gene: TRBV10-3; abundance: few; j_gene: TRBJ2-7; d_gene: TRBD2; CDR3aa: CAGGEGSSYEQYF; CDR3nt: TGTGCCGGCGGGGAGGGGAGCTCCTACGAGCAGTACTTC
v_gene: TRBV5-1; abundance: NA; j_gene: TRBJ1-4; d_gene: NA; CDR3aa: CAGARGPGTNEKLFF; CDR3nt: TGCGCCGGGGCAAGGGGTCCGGGAACTAATGAAAAACTGTTTTTT
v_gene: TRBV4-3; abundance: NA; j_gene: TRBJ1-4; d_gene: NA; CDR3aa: CASSQDPLRGATNEKLFF; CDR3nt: TGCGCCAGCAGCCAAGATCCCCTGAGAGGTGCAACTAATGAAAAACTGTTTTTT
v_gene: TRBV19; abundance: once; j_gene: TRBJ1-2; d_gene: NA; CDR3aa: CASSIPSGYGYTF; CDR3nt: TGTGCCAGTAGTATACCCTCGGGCTATGGCTACACCTTC
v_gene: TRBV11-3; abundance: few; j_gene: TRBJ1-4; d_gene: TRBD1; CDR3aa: CASSPRQGASEKLFF; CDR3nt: TGTGCCAGCAGCCCTCGGCAGGGGGCAAGTGAAAAACTGTTTTTT
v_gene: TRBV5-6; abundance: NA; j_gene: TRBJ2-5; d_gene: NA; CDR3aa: CASSLAVRAEPKETQYF; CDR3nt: TGTGCCAGCAGCTTGGCCGTCCGAGCGGAACCAAAAGAGACCCAGTACTTC
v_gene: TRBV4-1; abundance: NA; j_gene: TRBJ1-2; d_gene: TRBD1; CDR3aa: CASSQVLQGTGDYGYTF; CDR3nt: TGCGCCAGCAGCCAAGTCCTTCAGGGGACAGGGGACTATGGCTACACCTTC
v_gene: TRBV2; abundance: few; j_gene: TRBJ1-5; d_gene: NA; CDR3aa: CASSGMGGNQPQHF; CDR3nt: TGTGCCAGCAGTGGGATGGGGGGTAATCAGCCCCAGCATTTT